The clone carrying this T cell receptor beta chain was recorded many times. Its antigen is unknown. The entry originates in a study of T cells in Graves' hyperthyroidism and ophthalmopathy. For the diagnoses, clinical symptoms, serum thyroxine and TRAb, thyroid ultrasound and orbital computed tomography were used. Amplification yielded TCR beta CDR3 regions, with RNA transcripts as the source. Using the HTBI primer set, a first-round RT-PCR was run on the TCR CDR3. MiXCR, run by TCRdb on the multiplex PCR reads, gives a single entry per CDR3 protein. The sample records about 410,000 distinct CDR3 sequences, under 15% being singletons. Overall study results and limits: By a 13 V-J model, ophthalmopathy was set apart from stable hyperthyroidism. Blood samples included most of the expanded thyroid clonotypes exceeding 0.001.

Specimen: blood. The source is a man younger than 30 with Graves' ophthalmopathy.

The CDR3 is CASSLFEVGAPDTQYF. The CDR3 DNA follows: TGTGCCAGCAGCTTGTTTGAGGTTGGGGCCCCAGATACGCAGTATTTT. The rearrangement uses TRBV5-8 and TRBJ2-3; TRBD1 might be the D (5 bases). The CDR3 contains 16 residues. CDR1 SGHTS and CDR2 YDEGEE come from the germline V gene. V lost 1 base to trimming and J lost 4 bases, with 16 bases between them.